A selection of T cell receptor beta chains follows, all from one sample in a study of neurological immune-mediated disorders. Via MiXCR, TCRdb re-called the 5' RACE reads, giving one row per CDR3 protein. Of 35,000 to 50,000 distinct CDR3 sequences in the sample, 2.5% were seen once. The sequenced sample consisted of PBMCs. These receptors were taken from a man aged 50 to 59 with multiple sclerosis. CDR3s include the opening cysteine and the closing phenylalanine or tryptophan. A D gene is named only where the DNA matches it firmly. For some rows the clone size is stated as once, few or many, or as a class when expanded; others skip it.

clone size	D gene	V gene	J gene	CDR3 DNA	CDR3 protein
many	-	TRBV3-1	TRBJ1-5	TGTGCCAGCAGCCAAGATTCCAGGGTAGATCAGCCCCAGCATTTT	CASSQDSRVDQPQHF
many	TRBD1	TRBV7-6	TRBJ1-6	TGTGCCAGCAGCATACGACAGGGGAATTCACCCCTCAACTTT	CASSIRQGNSPLNF
many	-	TRBV5-1	TRBJ2-1	TGCGCCAGCAGCTTGGACCAGGTCCTGATCAATGAGCAGTTCTTC	CASSLDQVLINEQFF
many	-	TRBV7-6	TRBJ2-2	TGTGCCAGCAGCTTAGGCAGGACCGGGGAGCTGTTTTTT	CASSLGRTGELFF
many	TRBD2	TRBV29-1	TRBJ2-1	TGCAGCGTTGATAGCGGGGGGGGCAATGAGCAGTTCTTC	CSVDSGGGNEQFF
many	-	TRBV20-1	TRBJ2-3	TGCAGTGCAACCCCCCAGGACTGGGGCACAGATACGCAGTATTTT	CSATPQDWGTDTQYF
many	-	TRBV5-6	TRBJ2-1	TGTGCCAGCAGCTTCCAGGGGACTGAGCAGTTCTTC	CASSFQGTEQFF
few	-	TRBV7-9	TRBJ2-7	TGTGCCAGCAGCTCTCACAGGGACCACGAGCAGTACTTC	CASSSHRDHEQYF
many	-	TRBV7-9	TRBJ1-5	TGTGCCAGCAGCCCTTCCGAGAGTAGGACCCAGCATTTT	CASSPSESRTQHF
many	-	TRBV6-5	TRBJ2-1	TGTGCCAGCGGCCCGGGGTCTCCTTACAATGAGCAGTTCTTC	CASGPGSPYNEQFF
-	TRBD1	TRBV5-1	TRBJ2-7	TGCGCCAGCAGCTTGCTTGGACAGGGGGCTTACGAGCAGTACTTC	CASSLLGQGAYEQYF
many	-	TRBV20-1	TRBJ1-5	TGCAGTGCCCTGCCGGGACAAGGTCGCGGCAATCAGCCCCAGCATTTT	CSALPGQGRGNQPQHF